The source of this T cell receptor (beta chain) is a study of T cells expressing NK-cell markers. The wider study: It was from sorted CD3+CD56+NKG2C+, CD3+CD56+NKG2C- and CD3+CD56-NKG2C+ T cells that TCR beta repertoires came. Just one sequenced donor of eight was HCMV-seronegative, while seven were seropositive.

The CDR3 sequence is 15 residues long. Germline lookup yields CDR1 SNHLY and CDR2 FYNNEI. Whole-study findings and limits: The study found dominant NKG2C+ clonotypes at roughly 1.0-8% of CD8+ T cells in over five donors.

Comment on this clonotype: As yet, its antigen is unknown.

In generating TCR beta cDNA, 5'RACE template switching with UMIs was used. For each CDR3 protein, TCRdb gives one entry from its re-call of the 5' RACE reads, without DNA. This table holds over 150,000 distinct CDR3 sequences. The source is a woman between 45 and 65 years old in good health. This rearrangement joins TRBV2 to TRBJ2-3; TCRdb's D call of TRBD1 is untestable without DNA. Sequencing was carried out using blood T cells: a sorted CD56 or NKG2C T cell subset, CD4+ or CD8+ T cells, or bulk PBMC T cells (not recorded which). The CDR3 loop is CASSFDREGSDTQYF.